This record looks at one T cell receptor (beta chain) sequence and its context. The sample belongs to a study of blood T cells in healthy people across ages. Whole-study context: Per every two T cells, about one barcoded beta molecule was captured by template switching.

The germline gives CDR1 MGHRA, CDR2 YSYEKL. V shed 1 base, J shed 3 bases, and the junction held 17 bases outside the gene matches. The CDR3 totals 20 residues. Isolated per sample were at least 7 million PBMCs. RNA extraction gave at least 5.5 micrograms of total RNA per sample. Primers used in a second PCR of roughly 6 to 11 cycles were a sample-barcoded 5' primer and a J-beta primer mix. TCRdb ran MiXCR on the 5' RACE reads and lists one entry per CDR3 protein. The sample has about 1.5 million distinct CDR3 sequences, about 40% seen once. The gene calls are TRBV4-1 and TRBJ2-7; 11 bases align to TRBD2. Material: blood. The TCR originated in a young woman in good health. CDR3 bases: TGCGCCAGCAGCCAAGTGGCCCCGGAGACTAGCGGGATAGGAGACTACGAGCAGTACTTC. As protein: CASSQVAPETSGIGDYEQYF.